The 29 T cell receptor beta chains below all came from one sample that was sequenced in a study of molecular identifiers for immune sequencing clone quantification. TCRdb re-derived calls from the PCR reads in MiXCR, one entry per CDR3 protein. The top ten clones hold approximately 3.8% of a sample with about 100,000 distinct CDR3 sequences, roughly a third of them seen once. Sequencing input: naive CD8+ T cells from blood, with Jurkat cell RNA spiked in. The subset here: FACS-sorted CD8+CD4-CCR7+CD45RA+ naive T cells. These receptors all stem from a human donor in good health. Some libraries in this study had Jurkat cell RNA spiked in.

The gene calls are TRBV6-5 and TRBJ1-3; D not resolved. V was clipped by 8 bases and J by 2 bases, with 4 bases between them. Looked up from germline, CDR1 is MNHEY and CDR2 is SVGAGI. This CDR3 comprises 11 residues. CDR3 DNA: TGTGCCAGCGCGACTGGAAACACCATATATTTT. It translates to CASATGNTIYF.

This clonotype was counted many times. The V gene is TRBV9, the J gene TRBJ1-2; D might be TRBD1 (5 bases). The CDR3 is 15 amino acids. V lost 0 bases and J lost 3, with 12 bases in between. The V gene's germline CDR1 is SGDLS and CDR2 YYNGEE. The CDR3 bases are TGTGCCAGCAGCGTAGCCCAGGGTCCCTACTATGGCTACACCTTC. The encoded protein is CASSVAQGPYYGYTF. Looking up the rest from reference TRBV9 and TRBJ1-2 gives the full variable domain: DSGVTQTPKHLITATGQRVTLRCSPRSGDLSVYWYQQSLDQGLQFLIQYYNGEERAKGNILERFSAQQFPDLHSELNLSSLELGDSALYFCASSVAQGPYYGYTFGSGTRLTVV.

This clonotype was found many times. The chain is built from TRBV7-9 and TRBJ2-3, with 7 bases identical to TRBD2. Per germline, CDR1 SEHNR and CDR2 FQNEAQ (reference sequence). There are 14 residues in the CDR3. J was trimmed by 0 bases and V by 7 bases; bases with no gene match: 4. CDR3 residues: CASIPGGSTDTQYF. For the CDR3, the DNA is TGTGCCAGCATCCCGGGGGGTAGCACAGATACGCAGTATTTT. The variable domain in full, completed from reference TRBV7-9 and TRBJ2-3, reads DTGVSQNPRHKITKRGQNVTFRCDPISEHNRLYWYRQTLGQGPEFLTYFQNEAQLEKSRLLSDRFSAERPKGSFSTLEIQRTEQGDSAMYLCASIPGGSTDTQYFGPGTRLTVL.

As regards this clonotype: A junction end diverges from the germline sequence, so it may reflect a read error. The CDR3 loop is CATSGDMGSGNTIYF. The CDR3 nucleotides are TGTGCCACCAGCGGAGACATGGGCTCTGGAAACACCATATATTTT. V is TRBV15 and J is TRBJ1-3, with unresolved D. Looked up from germline, CDR1 is LNHNV and CDR2 is YYDKDF (reference sequence). The CDR3 loop spans 15 amino acids.

Concerning this clonotype: This may come from a read error, since a much larger clone is one base off. The chain employs TRBV28 and TRBJ2-2; the D is unclear. The CDR3 consists of 12 residues. Germline assignment: CDR1 MDHEN and CDR2 SYDVKM. Between the trimmed V and J ends, which lost 10 bases and 6 bases, there was a span of 12 bases. In nucleotides, the CDR3 is TGTGCCATCGAGGCTTTCGCCGGGGAGCTGTTTTTT. This codes for CAIEAFAGELFF.

This clonotype was recorded many times. The chain recombines TRBV29-1 with TRBJ2-2; no clear D. Germline V CDR1 and CDR2: SQVTM, ANQGSEA. The CDR3 runs 11 residues. Trimming took off 7 bases at V and 3 bases at J, with 6 bases between the two ends. CDR3 DNA sequence: TGCAGCGGTGGAGACACCGGGGAGCTGTTTTTT. Its protein product is CSGGDTGELFF.

The chain has TRBV7-6 and TRBJ1-5; D perhaps matches TRBD1 (5 bases). The V end was cut by 4 bases, the J end by 7 bases, with 11 bases between. CDR3 length: 13 amino acids. Germline CDR1 reads SGHVS; CDR2 reads FNYEAQ. The CDR3 DNA sequence: TGTGCCAGCAGCTCCAGGGAAGACCAGCCCCAGCATTTT. This codes for CASSSREDQPQHF.

About this clonotype itself: Since a much larger clone is just one base distant, this may be a read error. V is TRBV5-1 and J is TRBJ1-5; D not certain. The CDR3 is 13 amino acids. Trimming took 3 bases from V and 4 from J, leaving 8 bases between them. In germline, CDR1 is SGHRS, CDR2 YFSETQ. CDR3 DNA: TGCGCCAGCAGCTCGATGGGGAATCAGCCCCAGCATTTT. This gives the protein CASSSMGNQPQHF.

This clonotype was counted only a few times. The V and J genes are TRBV2 and TRBJ2-3, with TRBD2 matching over 9 bases. Germline values: CDR1 SNHLY, CDR2 FYNNEI. The CDR3 contains 15 residues. The ends lost 10 bases at V and 3 bases at J; junction bases unmatched: 11. In DNA, the CDR3 is TGTGCCACTCGGGGGGCTAGCGGGACAACAGATACGCAGTATTTT. The encoded protein is CATRGASGTTDTQYF.

This clonotype was seen ten or more times. The chain employs TRBV2 and TRBJ2-1, with D hard to call. The CDR3 runs to 10 residues. The V and J ends lost 7 bases and 9 bases respectively, with 7 bases between them. From germline, CDR1 is SNHLY and CDR2 FYNNEI. The CDR3 here is CASIFGEQFF. The CDR3 DNA sequence: TGTGCCAGCATTTTCGGTGAGCAGTTCTTC.

Only a few counts were recorded for this clonotype. The chain uses TRBV28 and TRBJ2-5, with 10 bases aligning to TRBD2. The CDR3 length is 16 residues. The V gene's germline CDR1 is MDHEN and CDR2 SYDVKM. V lost 3 bases, J lost 0 bases, and 4 bases stayed unmatched. CDR3 protein: CASSFLAGEYQETQYF. For the CDR3, the DNA is TGTGCCAGCAGTTTTCTAGCGGGAGAGTACCAAGAGACCCAGTACTTC.

A few counts support this clonotype. The V call is TRBV5-1, the J call TRBJ2-1; 7 bases line up with TRBD2. With V trimmed by 1 base and J by 5 bases, 6 bases remained unmatched. The CDR3 is made up of 15 amino acids. Per germline, CDR1 SGHRS and CDR2 YFSETQ. The CDR3 here is CASSLWSGTNNEQFF. The CDR3 DNA reads TGCGCCAGCAGCTTGTGGAGCGGGACGAACAATGAGCAGTTCTTC.

This clonotype was counted a few times. One end of the junction does not line up with germline, which may come from a read error. The V gene is TRBV28, the J gene TRBJ2-3, with D possibly TRBD1 on 5 matching bases. Germline V lookup: CDR1 MDHEN, CDR2 SYDVKM. The CDR3 spans 14 residues. The CDR3 DNA sequence: TGTGCCAGCAGTTTATTGGCGGACACAGATACGCGGTATTTT. It translates to CASSLLADTDTRYF.

Many counts were recorded for this clonotype. V and J are TRBV10-2 and TRBJ2-3; D gene uncertain. The CDR3 is made up of 14 amino acids. The germline gives CDR1 WSHSY, CDR2 SAAADI. Trimming shortened V by 9 bases and J by 6 bases, and 19 bases separated the two germline ends. The CDR3 DNA sequence: TGCGCCAGTGTCGTATCCCCTAGTCGGGATACGCAGTATTTT. It codes for CASVVSPSRDTQYF.

This clonotype was detected ten times or more. CDR3 nucleotides: TGTGCCAGCAGCCCACGGACAGCCCAAGAGACCCAGTACTTC. It encodes CASSPRTAQETQYF. The V gene is TRBV7-9, the J gene TRBJ2-5; tentative D call: TRBD1 (6 bases). The germline V gene has CDR1 SEHNR and CDR2 FQNEAQ (reference sequence). Trimming cost V 5 bases and J 1 base, with 11 bases left between them. The CDR3 consists of 14 residues.

This clonotype was seen many times. The rearrangement joins TRBV28 to TRBJ1-2, with D tentatively TRBD1 (6 bases). Germline lookup yields CDR1 MDHEN and CDR2 SYDVKM. This CDR3 is built from 14 residues. Trimming removed 6 bases at V and 6 bases at J, with 17 bases between. The CDR3 region is CASSFPGEIDGYTF. DNA for the CDR3: TGTGCCAGCAGCTTCCCAGGGGAGATAGATGGCTACACCTTC.

The genes are TRBV7-9 and TRBJ2-2; TRBD1 is a possible D gene (5 bases). Per the germline V gene, CDR1 is SEHNR and CDR2 is FQNEAQ (reference sequence). The length of the CDR3 is 14 residues. V was pared by 3 bases and J by 6 bases, with 11 bases between. The CDR3 loop is CASSFWQGPGELFF. CDR3 nucleotides: TGTGCCAGCAGCTTTTGGCAGGGCCCCGGGGAGCTGTTTTTT.

In regard to this clonotype: One base away lies a much larger clone, so this may be a sequencing read error. CDR3 sequence: CASSVTRIAGEEPQYF. As DNA, the CDR3 is TGTGCCAGCAGCGTCACCCGAATAGCGGGAGAAGAGCCCCAGTACTTC. This chain connects TRBV9 to TRBJ2-5; 9 positions match TRBD2. Germline lookup yields CDR1 SGDLS and CDR2 YYNGEE. This CDR3 contains 16 residues.

The chain couples TRBV15 to TRBJ1-1, with D unclear. V lost 5 bases and J lost 4, with 11 bases in between. The CDR3 is 13 residues long. Germline CDR1 is LNHNV and CDR2 is YYDKDF (reference sequence). The CDR3: CATSRTLITEAFF. The CDR3 region has the DNA TGTGCCACCAGCCGCACCTTGATCACTGAAGCTTTCTTT.

This clonotype was counted only a few times. The V gene is TRBV11-2, the J gene TRBJ1-4, with D maybe TRBD1 (5 bases). Trimming stripped 5 bases from V and 5 bases from J, with 24 bases between. The CDR3 contains 18 residues. Germline V gene lookup returns CDR1 SGHAT and CDR2 FQNNGV. The CDR3 sequence is CASSPIGAYRKKNEKLFF. CDR3 in DNA: TGTGCCAGCAGCCCCATCGGGGCCTACAGGAAAAAAAATGAAAAACTGTTTTTT.

CDR3 DNA sequence: TGTGCCAGCAGTTTCACCGGGGTCTACGAGCAGTACTTC. Amino acids: CASSFTGVYEQYF. V and J are TRBV27 and TRBJ2-7; TRBD2 is a possible D gene (5 bases). The CDR3 runs to 13 residues. Germline values: CDR1 MNHEY, CDR2 SMNVEV (reference sequence). The germline V and J ends were trimmed by 3 bases and 3 bases, with 9 bases remaining between them.

This clonotype turned up a few times. CDR3 protein: CATNNPSGDYNEQFF. In DNA form, the CDR3 reads TGTGCTACCAACAACCCCAGCGGGGATTACAATGAGCAGTTCTTC. This chain joins TRBV12-3 or TRBV12-4 and TRBJ2-1, with 7 positions matching TRBD2. CDR3 length: 15 residues.

This sequence joins TRBV4-3 and TRBJ2-7; TRBD2 agrees at 10 bases. Germline V gene lookup returns CDR1 LGHNA and CDR2 YSLEER. The length of the CDR3 is 18 residues. Trimming cost V 1 base and J 0 bases; bases outside gene matches: 9. This chain's CDR3 is CASSQGTSGGSSSYEQYF. CDR3 nucleotide sequence: TGCGCCAGCAGCCAAGGGACTAGCGGAGGCAGTAGCTCCTACGAGCAGTACTTC.

As for this clonotype: One end of the junction fails to match germline, which may point to a read error. The gene calls are TRBV28 and TRBJ2-5; no clear D gene. CDR3 length: 14 amino acids. Germline-derived CDR1 and CDR2 are MDHEN and SYDVKM. The CDR3 DNA reads as TGTGCCAGCAGTTTTATAAGGGTGTCAGAGACCCAGCACTTC. Translated: CASSFIRVSETQHF.

This clonotype appeared a single time. The chain links TRBV6-2 or TRBV6-3 to TRBJ2-1; 8 bases are shared with TRBD1. V was pared by 1 base and J by 14 bases, with 10 bases of the junction left unmatched. Germline CDR1 is MNHEY and CDR2 is SVGEGT. CDR3 length: 14 residues. This chain's CDR3 is CASSYLARGPGEFF. Here the CDR3 DNA reads TGTGCCAGCAGTTACTTAGCCAGGGGGCCTGGGGAGTTCTTC.

This chain links TRBV29-1 with TRBJ2-1; 8 nucleotides match TRBD2. J was trimmed by 9 bases and V by 4 bases; bases with no gene match: 8. Germline assignment: CDR1 SQVTM and CDR2 ANQGSEA. This CDR3 has 13 amino acids. The DNA of the CDR3 is TGCAGCGTTGCGGGAGGGCCTCGGGTTGAGCAGTTCTTC. It is translated as CSVAGGPRVEQFF.

This clonotype was observed once. The rearrangement joins TRBV4-3 to TRBJ2-1; 9 positions agree with TRBD2. The trim removed 0 bases at V and 6 bases at J, leaving 15 bases unmatched. Germline V gives CDR1 LGHNA, CDR2 YSLEER. CDR3 length: 19 amino acids. CDR3 coding DNA: TGCGCCAGCAGCCAAGATGTGAGCGGGAGGTTTAGGATAAGCAATGAGCAGTTCTTC. Its translation: CASSQDVSGRFRISNEQFF.

To note about this clonotype: Given a much more abundant clone one base away, this may be a read error. A read error is likely, as this CDR3 ends without the conserved phenylalanine or tryptophan. This chain connects TRBV29-1 to TRBJ2-5; 7 bases are a match to TRBD2. The CDR3 contains 14 residues. V was clipped by 5 bases and J by 0 bases; unmatched bases: 6. Per the germline V gene, CDR1 is SQVTM and CDR2 is ANQGSEA. CDR3 DNA: TGCAGCGTTAATCCTAGCGGACACCAAGAGACCCAGTACTCC. Amino acids: CSVNPSGHQETQYS.

Notes on this clonotype: Possible read error: a much larger clone is one base away. The chain joins TRBV28 to TRBJ2-3; D gene ambiguous. The V gene's germline CDR1 is MDHEN and CDR2 SYDVKM. The CDR3 runs to 14 residues. CDR3 nucleotide sequence: TGTGCCAGCAGTTTCTCCCGGAGCACAGATACGCGGTATTTT. Amino acids: CASSFSRSTDTRYF.